By share, the clone carrying this T cell receptor beta chain ranks as medium-sized. Other nucleotide sequences from this sample produce the same CDR3. CDR1 and CDR2 from the germline V gene are SNHLY and FYNNEI. CDR3 length: 15 residues. V was shortened by 1 base and J by 0 bases, with 7 bases between the two germline ends. The data originate from a study of shared clonotypes between healthy human individuals. Tens of thousands of T cell genomes (about 300 ng DNA) went into each PBMC replicate. Measured with immunoSEQ multiplex PCR; TCRdb has only the in-frame clones, and not every one. The table has about half a million clones, 70% to 80% seen once.

This receptor was identified in a woman in her thirties or forties in good health. Some clones in this sample may be carry-over from other donors' samples. This chain uses TRBV2 with TRBJ1-5; the D is unclear. Sequenced material: PBMCs. The CDR3 reads CASSEGGFSNQPQHF. The CDR3 bases are TGTGCCAGCAGTGAAGGGGGATTTAGCAATCAGCCCCAGCATTTT.